This T cell receptor (beta chain) stems from a study of blood T cell repertoires in COVID-19. Overall study: Some COVID-19 samples were acute and others convalescent; all came from the United States, Italy and Spain.

This CDR3 has 16 amino acids. CDR1 and CDR2 (germline): SGHNT, YYREEE (reference sequence). V was pared by 5 bases and J by 0 bases, with 17 bases between. Patients in Seattle were enrolled during active infection, then followed longitudinally. Clones were sequenced by immunoSEQ multiplex PCR, and TCRdb holds only the in-frame ones, with some missing. The table shows over 150,000 clones, with about 88% occurring only once. The origin of this receptor is a man aged 50 to 60 with COVID-19, enrolled during active disease. Input material: peripheral blood. J is TRBJ1-2 and V is TRBV5-4; D is unresolved. The CDR3 DNA follows: TGTGCCAGCAGTTCGGGCGGGAACCAGGCTAACTATGGCTACACCTTC. It is translated as CASSSGGNQANYGYTF.